Given below is one T cell receptor (beta chain) in context. No antigen is known for it. Assay used: immunoSEQ multiplex PCR; TCRdb lists only in-frame clones, some missing. The sample includes roughly 100,000 clones, 90% of them seen just once. The CDR3 length is 11 residues. The ends were cut back, 1 base at V and 7 bases at J, with 4 bases in the middle. Germline V gene lookup returns CDR1 SEHNR and CDR2 FQNEAQ (reference sequence). The entry originates in a study of OX40 agonist ivuxolimab in advanced cancers. On the study more broadly: Of mixed ages from about 23 to 79 and averaging approximately 60 years, the group was 65% to 85% male. The study's findings and limits: At doses 0.1 to 3.0 mg/kg, CD4+ and CD8+ clones expanded.

The source was CD4+ or CD8+ T cells sorted from blood, collected in a trial of the OX40 agonist ivuxolimab. This TCR came from an adult with an advanced solid tumor such as melanoma, head and neck, liver or kidney cancer. The V call is TRBV7-9, the J call TRBJ1-1; D is unclear. The CDR3: CASSLVFEAFF. The CDR3 coding sequence is TGTGCCAGCAGCTTAGTTTTTGAAGCTTTCTTT.